This T cell receptor (beta chain) was observed in a study of blood T cell repertoires in COVID-19. Across fewer than 25 US areas, participants ranged in age from about 18 to 90 years. Clinical history as reported by participants underpinned cohort assignment. Two negative PCRs, clearance, or symptom resolution had been documented for recovered Cohort 3 donors. This table comes from immunoSEQ multiplex PCR, and its TCRdb copy is limited to in-frame clones, with some not included. This sample carries about 140,000 clones, 60% to 80% of them seen once, and the ten largest clones take around 2.9%. The origin of this receptor is a woman aged 45-65 years who had recovered from COVID-19. The material sequenced was PBMCs or T cells enriched from blood (not recorded which).

Here the CDR3 DNA reads TGTGCCAGCAGTCCCAGGACTAGCCCCTTGGAGTATTTT. It encodes CASSPRTSPLEYF. The chain links TRBV12-3 or TRBV12-4 to TRBJ2-3, with 8 bases matching TRBD2. With V trimmed by 5 bases and J by 13 bases, 11 bases remained unmatched. This CDR3 spans 13 amino acids.